What follows are 24 T cell receptor beta chains derived from one specimen sequenced in a study of blood T cell repertoires in COVID-19. Sequenced by immunoSEQ multiplex PCR; TCRdb stores in-frame clones only, minus some. Of a few hundred thousand clones listed, 90% are singletons. Material: PBMCs or T cells enriched from blood (not recorded which). The receptors come from a woman aged 18 to 35 with acute COVID-19.

Only a few counts were recorded for this clone. This rearrangement joins TRBV14 to TRBJ1-3; 8 bases match TRBD1. This CDR3 comprises 13 residues. The V gene's germline CDR1 is SGHDN and CDR2 FVKESK. The trim removed 10 bases at V and 7 bases at J, leaving 9 bases unmatched. The CDR3 here is CATYRTGRNTIYF. In nucleotides, the CDR3 is TGTGCCACCTACCGGACAGGGAGGAACACCATATATTTT.

The chain has TRBV18 and TRBJ2-7; 7 bases map to TRBD2. Germline CDR1 and CDR2: KGHSH and LQKENI. The trim removed 4 bases at V and 7 bases at J, leaving 7 bases unmatched. The CDR3 is 13 residues long. The CDR3 sequence: CASSLPPGGEQYF. The CDR3 nucleotides are TGTGCCAGCTCACTACCCCCGGGGGGAGAGCAGTACTTC. The variable domain in full, with the rest retrieved from reference TRBV18 and TRBJ2-7, is NAGVMQNPRHLVRRRGQEARLRCSPMKGHSHVYWYRQLPEEGLKFMVYLQKENIIDESGMPKERFSAEFPKEGPSILRIQQVVRGDSAAYFCASSLPPGGEQYFGPGTRLTVT.

The rearrangement links TRBV19 to TRBJ1-5, with 7 bases lining up with TRBD1. V was clipped by 8 bases and J by 3 bases; unmatched bases: 7. The V gene's germline CDR1 is LNHDA and CDR2 SQIVND (reference sequence). The CDR3 has 14 residues. CDR3 sequence (DNA): TGTGCCAGTGGGACAGCATCCTTCAATCAGCCCCAGCATTTT. As protein: CASGTASFNQPQHF. Variable domain in full (rest from reference TRBV19 and TRBJ1-5): DGGITQSPKYLFRKEGQNVTLSCEQNLNHDAMYWYRQDPGQGLRLIYYSQIVNDFQKGDIAEGYSVSREKKESFPLTVTSAQKNPTAFYLCASGTASFNQPQHFGDGTRLSIL.

This chain connects TRBV18 to TRBJ1-2, with D perhaps matching TRBD1 (6 bases). Germline CDR1 is KGHSH and CDR2 is LQKENI. The CDR3 sequence is 14 residues long. V lost 2 bases to trimming and J lost 0 bases, with 7 bases between them. This chain's CDR3 is CASSPGTTNYGYTF. The DNA for the CDR3 is TGTGCCAGCTCACCAGGGACAACTAACTATGGCTACACCTTC.

The genes are TRBV27 and TRBJ2-5, with 7 bases fitting TRBD1. The CDR3 consists of 15 residues. Germline V CDR1 and CDR2: MNHEY, SMNVEV (reference sequence). The J segment lost 9 bases and the V segment lost 4 bases, leaving 14 bases of the junction unmatched. The CDR3 spells CASSSQNRGPRAQYF. CDR3 DNA: TGTGCCAGCAGTTCCCAAAACAGGGGTCCTAGGGCCCAGTACTTC.

CDR3 protein: CATVMQTGRRMGENTEAFF. The CDR3, as DNA: TGTGCCACCGTTATGCAGACAGGGCGGAGGATGGGAGAAAACACTGAAGCTTTCTTT. The chain combines TRBV7-9 with TRBJ1-1; 7 positions agree with TRBD1. The junction had 25 bases not matched to a gene; V was cut back by 10 bases and J by 2 bases. The V gene's germline CDR1 is SEHNR and CDR2 FQNEAQ (reference sequence). This CDR3 region has 19 residues.

This chain links TRBV24-1 with TRBJ1-1; D is possibly TRBD1 (5 bases). Germline-derived CDR1 and CDR2 are KGHDR and SFDVKD. CDR3 length: 14 amino acids. V dropped 1 base and J dropped 8 bases, with 13 bases sitting between them. DNA for the CDR3: TGTGCCACCAGTGATTTAAGGGGTCCAGGGGAAGCTTTCTTT. This encodes CATSDLRGPGEAFF.

In DNA form, the CDR3 reads TGTGCCAGCTCACCACCGGGGGGGGCCGGCTACAATGAGCAGTTCTTC. As protein: CASSPPGGAGYNEQFF. V gene TRBV18 combines with J gene TRBJ2-1; weak D call: TRBD2 (7 bases). Germline values: CDR1 KGHSH, CDR2 LQKENI. The ends were cut back, 0 bases at V and 3 bases at J, with 12 bases in the middle. This CDR3 comprises 16 residues.

This chain connects TRBV7-9 to TRBJ2-7, with D possibly TRBD2 on 6 matching bases. The CDR3 loop spans 16 amino acids. The germline V and J ends were trimmed by 1 base and 1 base, with 14 bases remaining between them. Germline V gene sequence: CDR1 SEHNR, CDR2 FQNEAQ (reference sequence). Here the CDR3 reads CASSLVGTGASYEQYF. The CDR3 DNA is TGTGCCAGCAGCTTAGTTGGGACTGGCGCTTCCTACGAGCAGTACTTC.

The rearrangement joins TRBV27 to TRBJ2-1; no clear D. CDR1 is MNHEY and CDR2 is SMNVEV in the germline V gene (reference sequence). The CDR3 length is 13 residues. Trimming removed 3 bases at V and 1 base at J, with 4 bases between. CDR3 sequence: CASSFGSYNEQFF. The CDR3 coding sequence is TGTGCCAGCAGTTTCGGTTCCTACAATGAGCAGTTCTTC.

This clone showed up just a few times. The chain carries TRBV24-1 and TRBJ2-3; D is perhaps TRBD1 (6 bases). Germline V lookup: CDR1 KGHDR, CDR2 SFDVKD. The CDR3 has 14 amino acids. The ends were cut back, 10 bases at V and 1 base at J, with 14 bases in the middle. The CDR3: CATQSGAGTDTQYF. CDR3 coding DNA: TGTGCCACGCAGTCAGGGGCGGGCACAGATACGCAGTATTTT.

This clone was detected only once. The V and J genes are TRBV6-5 and TRBJ1-2; D is undetermined. CDR3 length: 13 amino acids. The V gene lost 0 bases and the J gene lost 8 bases, with 10 bases spanning the gap. CDR1 and CDR2 (germline): MNHEY, SVGAGI. The CDR3 is CASSYSSYRGYTF. CDR3 DNA: TGTGCCAGCAGTTACTCGTCGTACCGGGGCTACACCTTC.

The genes are TRBV2 and TRBJ2-5; 14 nucleotides agree with TRBD2. CDR1 is SNHLY and CDR2 is FYNNEI in the germline V gene. This CDR3 comprises 14 residues. V shed 5 bases, J shed 6 bases, and the junction held 2 bases outside the gene matches. CDR3 sequence (DNA): TGTGCCAGCAGTAGGACTAGCGGGAGGAAGACCCAGTACTTC. This sequence encodes CASSRTSGRKTQYF.

V and J are TRBV2 and TRBJ2-7; D is possibly TRBD1 (5 bases). The CDR3 extends over 15 amino acids. Trimming took off 3 bases at V and 6 bases at J, with 18 bases between the two ends. Germline V CDR1 and CDR2: SNHLY, FYNNEI. CDR3 nucleotide sequence: TGTGCCAGCAGTGATATTAGAGGCCAGGGTGGCGAGCAGTACTTC. Encoded protein: CASSDIRGQGGEQYF.

This chain uses TRBV10-2 with TRBJ2-2, with 9 bases that match TRBD2. V shed 5 bases and J 1 base; nucleotides not matched to a gene: 11. Germline V CDR1 and CDR2: WSHSY, SAAADI. This CDR3 is built from 18 residues. CDR3 nucleotides: TGCGCCAGCAGTACCTACCCCCGGACTAGCGTGAACACCGGGGAGCTGTTTTTT. It specifies CASSTYPRTSVNTGELFF.

This chain connects TRBV4-1 to TRBJ2-1, with D possibly matching TRBD1 (6 bases). This CDR3 is 14 amino acids long. V was pared by 2 bases and J by 9 bases, with 14 bases between. In germline, CDR1 is MGHRA, CDR2 YSYEKL. The CDR3, as DNA: TGCGCCAGCAGCCAACAGAAGACAGGTGGTGAGCAGTTCTTC. Its translation: CASSQQKTGGEQFF.

This rearrangement joins TRBV2 to TRBJ1-4; TRBD1 matches 8 bases. V dropped 6 bases and J dropped 2; count of bases not matched to a gene: 11. Germline-derived CDR1 and CDR2 are SNHLY and FYNNEI. This CDR3 region has 17 residues. CDR3 residues: CASRKDRAYRTNEKLFF. As DNA, the CDR3 is TGTGCCAGCAGAAAGGACAGGGCGTATCGTACTAATGAAAAACTGTTTTTT.

This clone was detected only once. The chain recombines TRBV7-6 with TRBJ1-1; 9 nucleotides agree with TRBD1. Per the germline V gene, CDR1 is SGHVS and CDR2 is FNYEAQ. The ends lost 2 bases at V and 3 bases at J; junction bases unmatched: 10. The CDR3 is made up of 17 amino acids. In nucleotides, the CDR3 is TGTGCCAGCAGCTTATCGGGACAGGGATTTGTAGACACTGAAGCTTTCTTT. Encoded protein: CASSLSGQGFVDTEAFF.

This chain joins TRBV4-3 and TRBJ1-2; D is unclear. This CDR3 contains 15 residues. The germline V gene encodes CDR1 LGHNA and CDR2 YSLEER. The V end was cut by 1 base, the J end by 1 base, with 10 bases between. CDR3 sequence (DNA): TGCGCCAGCAGCCAAGTCGGTCCAATTAACTATGGCTACACCTTC. Its translation is CASSQVGPINYGYTF.

The rearrangement joins TRBV28 to TRBJ1-5; a weak D match, TRBD1 (5 bases). Trimming removed 3 bases from V and 0 bases from J, with 18 bases in between. Germline V gives CDR1 MDHEN, CDR2 SYDVKM. The length of the CDR3 is 18 residues. The DNA of the CDR3 is TGTGCCAGCAGTTTCCCGTACAGGATTGAGTATAGCAATCAGCCCCAGCATTTT. Translated: CASSFPYRIEYSNQPQHF.

CDR3 coding DNA: TGTGCCAGCTCACCACGTAGCGGGCGATACAATGAGCAGTTCTTC. Translation gives CASSPRSGRYNEQFF. The genes are TRBV18 and TRBJ2-1; TRBD2 aligns across 7 bases. Trimming took 1 base from V and 4 from J; bases not matched to a gene: 4. There are 15 residues in the CDR3. Germline-derived CDR1 and CDR2 are KGHSH and LQKENI.

The CDR3 loop is CASSLGLAGAGELFF. The CDR3 bases are TGTGCCAGCAGCTTGGGACTAGCGGGAGCAGGGGAGCTGTTTTTT. The chain joins TRBV7-7 to TRBJ2-2; 14 positions match TRBD2. This CDR3 has 15 amino acids. The germline CDR1 and CDR2 sequences are SSHAT and FNYEAQ (reference sequence). The junction had 2 bases not matched to a gene; V was cut back by 3 bases and J by 8 bases. The full variable domain, with the rest looked up from reference TRBV7-7 and TRBJ2-2, is GAGVSQSPRYKVTKRGQDVTLRCDPISSHATLYWYQQALGQGPEFLTYFNYEAQPDKSGLPSDRFSAERPEGSISTLTIQRTEQRDSAMYRCASSLGLAGAGELFFGEGSRLTVL.

This chain joins TRBV5-1 and TRBJ2-1, with 7 bases lining up with TRBD2. Germline V lookup: CDR1 SGHRS, CDR2 YFSETQ. V trimming: 0 bases; J trimming: 3 bases; junction bases outside the gene matches: 3. The CDR3 is 15 residues long. CDR3 bases: TGCGCCAGCAGCTTGGCCTGGGAGGGCTACAATGAGCAGTTCTTC. Amino acid sequence: CASSLAWEGYNEQFF.

In the case of this clone: This specimen includes other DNA sequences encoding the same CDR3. The chain employs TRBV18 and TRBJ2-5, with 14 bases fitting TRBD2. The germline gives CDR1 KGHSH, CDR2 LQKENI. The CDR3 loop spans 15 amino acids. V lost 3 bases and J lost 3; bases outside the gene matches: 0. DNA for the CDR3: TGTGCCAGCTCACCGGGACTAGCGGGGGAAGAGACCCAGTACTTC. Its protein is CASSPGLAGEETQYF.